This T cell receptor (beta chain) was documented in a study of T cells after yellow fever vaccination (dated by TCRdb to the late 2010s). For the wider study: The SMART-Seq v4 Ultra Low Input RNA kit was used to prepare libraries from fractions with low cell numbers. The cohort comprised two healthy male donors, one aged 18 to 30 and one aged 30 to 40 years. Blood samples were taken at several timepoints before and after primary and secondary immunization, and bulk PBMC replicates and cell subsets were isolated. To track T-cell clones before and after primary and booster YFV17D yellow fever vaccination, bulk TCR alpha and beta repertoires were sequenced longitudinally.

What the treatment or condition label conveys for this sample: live attenuated yellow fever vaccine strain. Two biological replicates of bulk PBMCs were collected at each blood-draw timepoint. PBMCs were isolated from peripheral blood using a standard Ficoll-Paque protocol. RNA was extracted with TriZol from bulk PBMCs, CD4 and CD8 fractions, and dextramer-positive and dextramer-negative fractions. The run used an Illumina NovaSeq 6000. Synthesis of TCR cDNA relied on 5'RACE template switching, a step that introduced a universal primer site along with unique molecular identifiers. Priming of cDNA synthesis was performed from both the TCR alpha and TCR beta constant segments. Library amplification used two PCR steps, and the second PCR step added sample barcodes and sequencing adapters. Sequencing of libraries was performed on Illumina HiSeq 2500 (2x100 bp) or NovaSeq (2x150 bp). From the authors' description of their analysis: MIGEC handled demultiplexing of reads and collapsing into UMI consensus sequences, while MiXCR performed V(D)J alignment. Vaccine-responding clonotypes were defined with edgeR using replicate PBMC samples, requiring FDR below 0.01 and a log2 fold change above 5 up to day 15. Each bulk clonotype was labeled CD4 or CD8 based on which sequenced repertoire, CD4 or CD8, contained the clonotype at higher abundance. TCRdb handled the public reads itself, with Q25 trimming in fastp and clone calling in MiXCR, and kept productive beta chains. Each entry merges the rows of one CDR3 protein and shows their most common DNA and genes. The V and J calls were determined by TCRdb, not by the authors. The sample table records about 310,000 distinct CDR3 sequences; around 4% of these occur just once. Jointly, the top ten make up about 25% of the sample.

This clonotype has only a few counts. The specificity of this receptor is unknown. Base-call qualities are not available, and no considerably larger clone is one nucleotide away. The germline V gene (reference sequence) supplies CDR1 SGHNT and CDR2 YYREEE. V is pared back by 4 bases and J by 9 bases, with 11 bases lying between the germline termini. The CDR3 runs 12 residues from the cysteine to the phenylalanine. The DNA shown is the 36-base CDR3, in frame from base 1. General conclusions and limits of the study: The secondary T-cell response was weaker than the primary response but faster, peaking on day 5 instead of day 15. A small fraction of clonotypes showed up in both the CD4 and CD8 compartments, probably as a result of convergent recombination. Because the study included only a couple of donors, the extent to which the findings can be generalized is limited. Because abundant contaminating clonotypes from the bulk population could be contained in FACS-sorted repertoires, computational filtering was required. After the booster, most of the clones that had expanded following primary vaccination were detected again (96% of CD4 and 88% of CD8), which suggests that memory was broadly maintained.

Sample: PBMCs, taken on the day of the yellow fever booster vaccination. The rearrangement joined TRBV5-4 to TRBJ2-1; TRBD2 is a possible D gene, resting on 6 matching bases. The source is a man in his late teens or twenties who received the YFV17D yellow fever vaccine. The nucleotide sequence is TGTGCCAGCAGCCCGGGAGTAGTTGAGCAGTTCTTC. It specifies CASSPGVVEQFF.